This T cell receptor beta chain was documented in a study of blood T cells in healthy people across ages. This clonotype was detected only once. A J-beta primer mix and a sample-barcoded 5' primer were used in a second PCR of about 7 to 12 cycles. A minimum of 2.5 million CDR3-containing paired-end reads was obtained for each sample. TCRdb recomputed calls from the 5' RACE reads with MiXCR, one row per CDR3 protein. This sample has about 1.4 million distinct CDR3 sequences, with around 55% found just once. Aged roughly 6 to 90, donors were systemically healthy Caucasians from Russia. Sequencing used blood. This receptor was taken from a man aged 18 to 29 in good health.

This CDR3 is CSVEDKGNYGYTF. The CDR3 coding sequence is TGCAGCGTTGAAGATAAAGGGAACTATGGCTACACCTTC. The V gene is TRBV29-1, the J gene TRBJ1-2; no reliable D call. The CDR3 spans 13 residues. Germline-derived CDR1 and CDR2 are SQVTM and ANQGSEA. Trimming pared 0 bases from V and 2 bases from J, leaving 7 bases between.